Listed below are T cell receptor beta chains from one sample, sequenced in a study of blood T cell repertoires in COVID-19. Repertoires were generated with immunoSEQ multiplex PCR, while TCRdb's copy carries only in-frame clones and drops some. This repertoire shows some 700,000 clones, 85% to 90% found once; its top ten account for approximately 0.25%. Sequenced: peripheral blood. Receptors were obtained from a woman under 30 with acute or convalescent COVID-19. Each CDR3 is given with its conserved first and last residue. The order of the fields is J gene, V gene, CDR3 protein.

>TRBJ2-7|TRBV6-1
CASSEESPGLGEQYF
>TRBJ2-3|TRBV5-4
CASSGGQGARDTQYF
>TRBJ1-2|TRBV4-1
CASSAYGGHLKGYGYTF
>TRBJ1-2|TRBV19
CASSIGQAGGYTF
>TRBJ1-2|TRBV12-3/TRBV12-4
CASGGGRSYGYTF
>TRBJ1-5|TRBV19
CASRTLDRGLSNQPQHF
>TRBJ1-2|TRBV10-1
CASSNRRRGAHGYTF
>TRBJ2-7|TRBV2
CASSEKPRQYF
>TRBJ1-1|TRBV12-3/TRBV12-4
CASSPTRVIEAFF
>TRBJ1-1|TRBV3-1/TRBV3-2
CASSQVAGVTEAFF
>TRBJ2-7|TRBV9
CASSPSGGASYEQYF
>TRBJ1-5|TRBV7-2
CASSSRDRGSSNQPQHF
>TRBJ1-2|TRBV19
CASTDRGRFYGYTF
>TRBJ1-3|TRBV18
CASSLSGPTSGNTIYF
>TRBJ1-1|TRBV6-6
CASNQPGSTEAFF
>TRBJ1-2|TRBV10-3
CAIRGTGYGYTF
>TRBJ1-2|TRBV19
CASSVAAGDGYTF
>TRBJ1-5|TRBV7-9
CASSLGGRQPQHF
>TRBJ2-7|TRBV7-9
CASSPRLAGAKDYEQYF
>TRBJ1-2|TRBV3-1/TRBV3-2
CASSQPGGNYGYTF
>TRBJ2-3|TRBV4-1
CASSQVAGAHPDTQYF
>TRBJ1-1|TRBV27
CASSLQGSTEAFF
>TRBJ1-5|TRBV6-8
CASSYSGQARYSNQPQHF
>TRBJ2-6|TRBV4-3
CASSQDQGSGANVLTF
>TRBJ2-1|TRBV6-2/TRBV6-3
CASSYSVDRGSYNEQFF
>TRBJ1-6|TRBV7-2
CASSSQAGNSPLHF
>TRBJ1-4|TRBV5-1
CASSSQDRSEKLFF
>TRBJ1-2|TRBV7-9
CASSLENYGYTF
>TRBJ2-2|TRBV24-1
CATSARGRDTGELFF
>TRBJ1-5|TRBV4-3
CASSQDDTGSQPQHF
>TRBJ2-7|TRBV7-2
CASSLVGTGGAEQYF
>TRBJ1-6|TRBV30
CAWTGELNSPLHF
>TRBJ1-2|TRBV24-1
CATSEGLGQGETMNYGYTF
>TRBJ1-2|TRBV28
CAYQTGDAPYGYTF
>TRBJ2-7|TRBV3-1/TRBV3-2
CASSQEGLGVSYEQYF
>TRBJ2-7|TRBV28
CASSLLQGGEQYF
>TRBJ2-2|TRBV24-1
CATSDLGGANTGELFF
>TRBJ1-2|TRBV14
CASSQDSVHRGGYGYTF
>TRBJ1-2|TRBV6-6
CASSRDSYGYTF
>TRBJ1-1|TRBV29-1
CSTRKGADTEAFF
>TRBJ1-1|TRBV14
CASSQRPGMNTEAFF
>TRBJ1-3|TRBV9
CASSVGKGGSSGNTIYF